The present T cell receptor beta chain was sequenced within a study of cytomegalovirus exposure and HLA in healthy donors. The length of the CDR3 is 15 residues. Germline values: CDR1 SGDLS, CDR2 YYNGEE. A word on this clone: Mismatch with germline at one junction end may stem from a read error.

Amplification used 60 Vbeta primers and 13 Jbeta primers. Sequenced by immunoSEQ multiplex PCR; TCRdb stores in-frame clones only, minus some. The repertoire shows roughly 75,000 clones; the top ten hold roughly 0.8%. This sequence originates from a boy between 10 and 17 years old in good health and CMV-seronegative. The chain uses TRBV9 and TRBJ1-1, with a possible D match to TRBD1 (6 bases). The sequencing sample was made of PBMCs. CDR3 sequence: CASSLGGTPVTEAFF. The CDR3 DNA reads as TGTGCCAGCAGCCTAGGAGGGACACCGGTCACTGAAGCCTTCTTT.